The subject of this entry is one TCR beta chain. The record originates from a study of T-cell memory formation after mild COVID-19. Study-level background: Among the donors, TCR clusters were largely specific to each donor.

The CDR3 covers 16 residues. CDR1 and CDR2 (germline): SGHTA, FQGTGA. With 2 bases clipped from V and 4 bases from J, the junction kept 6 bases outside the gene matches. TCRdb redid the calling of the 5' RACE reads with MiXCR, one entry per CDR3 protein. The sample holds approximately 560,000 distinct CDR3 sequences, around 16% seen once. Input material: PBMCs or a T cell subset sorted from them (not recorded which). The chain recombines TRBV7-3 with TRBJ2-2, with 8 bases that match TRBD1. The receptor was derived from an adult woman who had mild COVID-19 (a few samples of this study predate the infection). Cell type and time point are not known. DNA of the CDR3: TGTGCCAGCAGCTTATTTGGGACAGGACGCACCGGGGAGCTGTTTTTT. Protein sequence: CASSLFGTGRTGELFF.